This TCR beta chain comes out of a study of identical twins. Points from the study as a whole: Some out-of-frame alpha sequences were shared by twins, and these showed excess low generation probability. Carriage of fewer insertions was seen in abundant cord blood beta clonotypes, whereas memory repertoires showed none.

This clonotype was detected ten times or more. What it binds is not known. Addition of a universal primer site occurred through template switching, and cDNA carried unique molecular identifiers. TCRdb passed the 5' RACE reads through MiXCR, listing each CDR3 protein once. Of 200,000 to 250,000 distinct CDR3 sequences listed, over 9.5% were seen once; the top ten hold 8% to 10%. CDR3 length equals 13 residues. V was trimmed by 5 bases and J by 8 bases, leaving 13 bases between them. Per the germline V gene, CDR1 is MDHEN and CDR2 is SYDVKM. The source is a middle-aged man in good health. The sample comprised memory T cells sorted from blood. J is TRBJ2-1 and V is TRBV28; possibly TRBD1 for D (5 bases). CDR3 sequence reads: CASSPPDIYEQFF. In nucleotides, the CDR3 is TGTGCCAGCAGTCCCCCGGACATTTATGAGCAGTTCTTC.